This T cell receptor (beta chain) originates from a study of regulatory T cells in long-lasting Graves disease (dated by TCRdb to the early 2020s). In the study overall: Patients with newly diagnosed Graves' disease had been on antithyroid drugs for under 3 months. Persistent Graves' disease patients were compared with newly diagnosed Graves' disease patients by peripheral blood TCR sequencing and RNA sequencing. The study was registered as a clinical trial and conducted in China. A total of around 35 samples underwent TCR sequencing, from roughly 13 patients with persistent Graves' disease and some 20 patients with newly diagnosed Graves' disease.

Results and caveats for the whole study, not just this receptor: Compared with newly diagnosed patients, patients with persistent Graves' disease had lower TCR Shannon entropy and fewer highly expanded clones, which suggests clonal expansion. Preferential use of TRBV28, TRBJ1-2 and TRBJ2-5 was observed in persistent disease, whereas TRBV20-1 and TRBJ2-1 were favored in newly diagnosed disease. Sequencing and analysis were limited to the TCR beta chain. Patients with persistent disease shared more public clonotypes (about 2,900) than newly diagnosed patients did (approximately 1,000). Because the primary lesion, thyroid tissue, could not be accessed, the study looked at peripheral blood alone. The authors acknowledged the small sample size as a limitation that may reduce accuracy.

Turning to this clonotype: Its specific antigen is unknown. One base away there is no much larger clone; base qualities are not given.

Inclusive of the bounding cysteine and phenylalanine, the CDR3 is 15 residues long. The kept DNA is CDR3 alone, 45 bases in frame from the first base. CDR1 is given as DFQATT and CDR2 as SNEGSKA, both from the germline V gene (reference sequence). V trim: 3 bases; J trim: 1 base; unmatched bases: 7. To prepare the library, multiplex PCR was applied. This sample was sequenced with an Illumina HiSeq 4000. CDR3 regions were amplified by Arm-PCR with iRepertoire HTBI primers to construct TCR beta libraries. Before sequencing, the PCR products underwent gel purification. The paper's processing steps were these. Gene usage analysis of CDR3 amino acid clonotypes used the roughly 60 TRBV and more than 13 TRBJ segments found across samples. COPE and FqMerger were used to merge filtered high-quality paired reads into contigs. BLAST was used to align contigs to the IMGT TRBV, TRBD and TRBJ reference genes, and CDR3 was defined following IMGT. Clonotypes above 0.1% frequency were classified as highly expanded clones. Shannon entropy was used to measure repertoire diversity, and the Gini coefficient was used to measure V-J evenness. Public clonotypes were defined as clonotypes shared by more than one individual. The public reads were reprocessed in TCRdb via fastp at Q25 and MiXCR, keeping in-frame beta chains. Each CDR3 protein appears once, grouped with its most common genes and DNA. The V and J calls here are based on TCRdb, not the publication. Across this sample there are about 620,000 distinct CDR3 sequences, with less than 20% seen only once. The ten largest account for more than 15% of the sample.

The time point label here, explained by the study, means: newly diagnosed GD, antithyroid drugs for less than 3 months. RNA was extracted from PBMCs in TRIzol for both TCR sequencing and RNA sequencing. The diagnosis of Graves' disease was made according to American Thyroid Association guidelines. The patients came from an endocrinology department in Xi'an, China. Each patient gave approximately 9 milliliters of peripheral blood, collected in an EDTA anticoagulant tube. Ficoll Paque Plus density gradient separation was used to isolate PBMCs, and no further T cell sorting was done. An Agilent 2100 Bioanalyzer and agarose gel were used to check RNA quality, while a NanoDrop 2000 measured RNA concentration. This sample also appeared in a second study, on T cells in Graves' hyperthyroidism and ophthalmopathy. As described in the second report: A patient counted as having stable Graves' hyperthyroidism if no progression to ophthalmopathy occurred over 18 months of follow-up. Hyperthyroidism patients were newly diagnosed, had a disease duration of under 2 months, and were aged 18 to 65 years. Patients with uncontrolled infections, other autoimmune diseases, pregnancy or lactation were excluded. Diagnoses were established on the basis of clinical symptoms, serum thyroxine and TRAb, thyroid ultrasound, and orbital computed tomography. For the first round of RT-PCR on the TCR CDR3, the HTBI primer set was used together with the Qiagen OneStep RT-PCR kit. Most expanded thyroid clonotypes (frequency above 0.001) were also detected in blood, a finding suggesting that blood repertoires may reflect thyroid immune responses. Ophthalmopathy was separated from stable hyperthyroidism by a 13 V-J signature model, with approximately 90% sensitivity and approximately 81% specificity obtained in cross-validation and 80%/75% obtained in testing. During validation, the model predicted progression to ophthalmopathy a median of approximately six months ahead of onset, with around 65% sensitivity and almost 75% specificity. To identify distinguishing TCR V-J signatures, a discovery cohort of 95 to 100 patients was used, comprising 40 to 45 with Graves' ophthalmopathy and about 59 with stable Graves' hyperthyroidism. Prospective prediction of ophthalmopathy was tested in an independent validation cohort of about 19 hyperthyroidism patients and roughly 16 patients who later progressed to ophthalmopathy. The 85 to 100 discovery patients were divided at random into training and test sets in a 7:3 ratio. In addition, the study compared T-cell repertoires in thyroid tissue and in blood from roughly six Graves' hyperthyroidism patients. Following sampling, methimazole starting at 30 mg daily was given to hyperthyroidism patients, and high-dose intravenous methylprednisolone was given to ophthalmopathy patients. The libraries were constructed in a second round of multiplex PCR and then size-selected and purified. Paired-end sequencing of the libraries was performed with 100 bp reads on an Illumina HiSeq2000. SOAPnuke was used to process the raw data, with reads discarded if the reads contained adapters or uncalled bases, had a mean Phred below 15, or lacked an exact constant-primer or identifier match. High-quality paired reads were merged with COPE v1.2.5, and unique nucleotide sequences were defined as clonotypes. MiTCR v1.1 was used to align clonotypes to the IMGT TRBV, TRBD and TRBJ reference segments. The analysis included only V-J combinations with a frequency above 0.0001, which together covered around 99% of the repertoires. A TCS score was defined as the ratio of F50 (clonal expansion) to E x V (chaos), with BLOSUM62-based TCRdist applied between CDR3 peptides within each V-J. Welch's t-statistics and random forest reduced some 510 V-J features to about 12, which were used in a naive Bayes classifier (R e1071). No statistical method was used to fix the sample size in advance, and group allocation was not hidden from the investigators. The paper reports TCR Vbeta CDR3 sequencing of roughly 140 peripheral blood samples: around 45 ophthalmopathy, fewer than 80 hyperthyroidism and 17 progressor patients.

The material sequenced was peripheral blood mononuclear cells (PBMCs), taken at new diagnosis, from a patient treated with antithyroid drugs. The TCR originated in a woman between 25 and 40 years old with Graves disease. Donor details come from another sample of the same person, matched by shared clones. Recombination joined TRBV20-1 with TRBJ2-7; 9 junctional bases match TRBD1. The sequence in DNA is TGCAGTGCTAGTATGTCCGGGACAGGGTCCTACGAGCAGTACTTC. Its coded protein is CSASMSGTGSYEQYF.